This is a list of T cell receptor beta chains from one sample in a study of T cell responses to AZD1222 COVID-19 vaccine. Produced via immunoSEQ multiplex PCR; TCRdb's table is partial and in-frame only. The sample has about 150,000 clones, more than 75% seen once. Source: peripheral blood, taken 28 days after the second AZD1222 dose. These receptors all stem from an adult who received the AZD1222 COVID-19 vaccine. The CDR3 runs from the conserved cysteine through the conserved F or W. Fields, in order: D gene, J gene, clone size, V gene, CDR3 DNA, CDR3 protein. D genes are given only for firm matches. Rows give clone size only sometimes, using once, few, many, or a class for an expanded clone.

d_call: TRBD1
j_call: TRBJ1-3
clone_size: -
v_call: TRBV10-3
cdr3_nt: TGTGCCATCAGTAGGACAGGGCGAGGTTCTGGAAACACCATATATTTT
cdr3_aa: CAISRTGRGSGNTIYF

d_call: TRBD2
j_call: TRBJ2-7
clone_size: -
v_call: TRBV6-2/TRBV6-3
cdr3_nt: TGTGCCAGCAGTGACGGGACTAGCGGGAGGTACGAGCAGTACTTC
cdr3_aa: CASSDGTSGRYEQYF

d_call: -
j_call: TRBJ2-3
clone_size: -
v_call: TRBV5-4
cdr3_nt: TGTGCCAGCAGCTCGGACACAGATAGCACAGATACGCAGTATTTT
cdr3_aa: CASSSDTDSTDTQYF

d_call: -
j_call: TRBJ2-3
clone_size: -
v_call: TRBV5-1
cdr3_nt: TGCGCCAGCAGCCCTCCTGCGAGCACAGATACGCAGTATTTT
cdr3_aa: CASSPPASTDTQYF

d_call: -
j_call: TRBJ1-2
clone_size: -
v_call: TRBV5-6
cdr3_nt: TGTGCCAGCAGCTTGCCCAGGGACTATGGCTACACCTTC
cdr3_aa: CASSLPRDYGYTF

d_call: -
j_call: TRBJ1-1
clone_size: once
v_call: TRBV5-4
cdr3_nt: TGTGCCAGCAGCCTACCCGAGGGGGGGTTCACTGAAGCTTTCTTT
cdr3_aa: CASSLPEGGFTEAFF

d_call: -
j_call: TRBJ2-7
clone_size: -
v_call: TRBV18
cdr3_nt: TGTGCCAGCTCACCACCGTCCGTGCCCTCCTACGAGCAGTACTTC
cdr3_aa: CASSPPSVPSYEQYF

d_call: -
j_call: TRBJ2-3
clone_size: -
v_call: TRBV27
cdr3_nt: TGTGCCAGCAGTTTACCCCCCAGGGGGGGCAAAACAGATACGCAGTATTTT
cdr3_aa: CASSLPPRGGKTDTQYF

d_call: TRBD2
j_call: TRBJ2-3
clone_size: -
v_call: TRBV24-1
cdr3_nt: TGTGCCACCGGAGTGACTAGCGGGAACACAGATACGCAGTATTTT
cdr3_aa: CATGVTSGNTDTQYF

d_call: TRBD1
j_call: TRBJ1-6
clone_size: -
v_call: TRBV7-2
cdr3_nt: TGTGCCAGCAGCGTCGACAGGGGAATAGGTTCACCCCTCCACTTT
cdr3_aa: CASSVDRGIGSPLHF

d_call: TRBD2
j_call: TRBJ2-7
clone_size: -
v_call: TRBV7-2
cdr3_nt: TGTGCCAGCAGCTTAAGCCCTAGCGGGAGAATTTACGAGCAGTACTTC
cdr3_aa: CASSLSPSGRIYEQYF

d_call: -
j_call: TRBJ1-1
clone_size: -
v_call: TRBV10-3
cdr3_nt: TGTGCCATCAGTGTTCAGGGGAACACTGAAGCTTTCTTT
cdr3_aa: CAISVQGNTEAFF

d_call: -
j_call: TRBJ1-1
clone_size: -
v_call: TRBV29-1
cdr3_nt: TGCAGCGGTAAAACCATTCAGGGGAACACTGAAGCTTTCTTT
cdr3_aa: CSGKTIQGNTEAFF

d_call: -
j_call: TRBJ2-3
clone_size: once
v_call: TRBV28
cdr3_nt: TGTGCCAGCAGTTGGCGAGGGAGGATTATTACGCAGTATTTT
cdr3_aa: CASSWRGRIITQYF

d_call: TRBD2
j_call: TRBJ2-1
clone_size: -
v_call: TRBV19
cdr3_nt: TGTGCCAGTAGTACAGGGAGGGATTACAATGAGCAGTTCTTC
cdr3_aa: CASSTGRDYNEQFF

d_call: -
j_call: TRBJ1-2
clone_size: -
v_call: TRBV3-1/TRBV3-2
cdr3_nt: TGTGCCAGCAGCCAAGGTGAGGGAAGCGGCTACACCTTC
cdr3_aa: CASSQGEGSGYTF

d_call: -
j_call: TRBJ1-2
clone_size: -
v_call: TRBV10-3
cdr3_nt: TGTGCCATCAGCATTGGGGGCGATCAGTATGGCTACACCTTC
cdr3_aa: CAISIGGDQYGYTF

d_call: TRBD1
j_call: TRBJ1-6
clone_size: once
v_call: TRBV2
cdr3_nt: TGTGCCAGCAGATCGGACAGGAGCTCCTATAATTCACCCCTCCACTTT
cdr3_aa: CASRSDRSSYNSPLHF

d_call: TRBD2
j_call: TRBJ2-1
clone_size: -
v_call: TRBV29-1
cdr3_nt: TGCAGCGTTGAATGGACTAGCGGGAGGGTTTACAATGAGCAGTTCTTC
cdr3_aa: CSVEWTSGRVYNEQFF

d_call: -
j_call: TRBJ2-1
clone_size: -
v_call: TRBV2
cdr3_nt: TGTGCCAGCAGTGACCGGCGGCAAGACAATGAGCAGTTCTTC
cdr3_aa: CASSDRRQDNEQFF

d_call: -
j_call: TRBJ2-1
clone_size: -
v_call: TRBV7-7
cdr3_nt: TGTGCTAGCAGCCCCCTTACTACAGGTGGAAGCAATGAGCAGTTCTTC
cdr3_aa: CASSPLTTGGSNEQFF

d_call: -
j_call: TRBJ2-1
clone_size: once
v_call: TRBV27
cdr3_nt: TGTGCCAGCAGCTCACCCCGTTCCGCTAGAGAGGGGGGGGAAGGTGAGCAGTTCTTC
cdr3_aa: CASSSPRSAREGGEGEQFF

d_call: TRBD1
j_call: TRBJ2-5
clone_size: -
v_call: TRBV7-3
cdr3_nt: TGTGCCAGCAGCCTCACCGCTGACAGGGGAGAGACCCAGTACTTC
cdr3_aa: CASSLTADRGETQYF

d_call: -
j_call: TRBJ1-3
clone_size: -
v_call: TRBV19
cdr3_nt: TGTGCCAGTAGTCTGCCGGGACGGAGTTCTGGAAACACCATATATTTT
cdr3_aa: CASSLPGRSSGNTIYF

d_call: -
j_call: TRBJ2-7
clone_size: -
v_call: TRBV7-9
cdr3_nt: TGTGCCAGCAGCTTACAGGGGCCCGGCTACGAGCAGTACTTC
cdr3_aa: CASSLQGPGYEQYF

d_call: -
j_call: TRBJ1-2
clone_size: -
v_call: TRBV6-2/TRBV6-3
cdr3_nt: TGTGCCAGCAGTTACTCGGCGATTTATGGCTACACCTTC
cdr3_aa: CASSYSAIYGYTF

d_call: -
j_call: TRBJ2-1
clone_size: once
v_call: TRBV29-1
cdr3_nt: TGCAGCGCCGAGGGCGGGACGATCTCCTACAATGAGCAGTTCTTC
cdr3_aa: CSAEGGTISYNEQFF

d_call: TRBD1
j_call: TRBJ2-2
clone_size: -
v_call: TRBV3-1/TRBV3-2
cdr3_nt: TGTGCCAGCAGCCAAGGACAGGGCCTGAACACCGGGGAGCTGTTTTTT
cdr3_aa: CASSQGQGLNTGELFF

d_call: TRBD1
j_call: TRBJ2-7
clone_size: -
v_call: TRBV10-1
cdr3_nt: TGCGCCAGCAGCATTCCGTCCGGGACAGGGGGCTACGAGCAGTACTTC
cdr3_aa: CASSIPSGTGGYEQYF

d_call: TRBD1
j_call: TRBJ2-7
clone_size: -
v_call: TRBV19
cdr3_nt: TGTGCCAGTAGTACGAGGGGGACAGGGGCGATTACCTACGAGCAGTACTTC
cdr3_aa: CASSTRGTGAITYEQYF

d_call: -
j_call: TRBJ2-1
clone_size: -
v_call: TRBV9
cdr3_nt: TGTGCCAGCAGCGTAGAAAATGAGCAGTTCTTC
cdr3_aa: CASSVENEQFF

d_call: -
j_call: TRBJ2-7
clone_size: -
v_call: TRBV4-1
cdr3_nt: TGCGCCAGCAGCCAAGCTCAGGTCCCCTACGAGCAGTACTTC
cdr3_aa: CASSQAQVPYEQYF

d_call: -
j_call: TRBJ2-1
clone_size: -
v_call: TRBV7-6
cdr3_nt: TGTGCCAGCCAGACGAAGGGGCTTTACAATGAGCAGTTCTTC
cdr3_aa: CASQTKGLYNEQFF

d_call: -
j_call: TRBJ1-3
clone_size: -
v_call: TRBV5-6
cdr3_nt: TGTGCCAGCACCCGGAGGGTAATCTCTGGAAACACCATATATTTT
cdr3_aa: CASTRRVISGNTIYF

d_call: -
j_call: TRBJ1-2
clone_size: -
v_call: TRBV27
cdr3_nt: TGTGCCAGCAGCACCGGGACAAGCGGTGGCTACACCTTC
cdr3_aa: CASSTGTSGGYTF

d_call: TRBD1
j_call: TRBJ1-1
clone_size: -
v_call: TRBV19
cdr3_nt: TGTGCCAGTAGTTCAAACCCCAGGGGGGCAAACACTGAAGCTTTCTTT
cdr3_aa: CASSSNPRGANTEAFF

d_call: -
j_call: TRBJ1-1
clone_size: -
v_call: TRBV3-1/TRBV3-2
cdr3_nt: TGTGCCAGCAGCCCTCGGGGGAACACTGAAGCTTTCTTT
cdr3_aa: CASSPRGNTEAFF

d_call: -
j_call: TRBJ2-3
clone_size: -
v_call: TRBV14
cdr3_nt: TGTGCCAGCAGCCAAGGGGAAGCTCCCCGAAAGTATTTT
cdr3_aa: CASSQGEAPRKYF

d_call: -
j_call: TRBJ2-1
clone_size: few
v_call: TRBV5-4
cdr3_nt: TGTGCCAGCAGCTTGACAGGGACGGGTGAGCAGTTCTTC
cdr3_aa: CASSLTGTGEQFF

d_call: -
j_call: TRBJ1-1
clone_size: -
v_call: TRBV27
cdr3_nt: TGTGCCAGCAGTTTATCAGGGGGGGTCTTTACGATCACTGAAGCTTTCTTT
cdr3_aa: CASSLSGGVFTITEAFF